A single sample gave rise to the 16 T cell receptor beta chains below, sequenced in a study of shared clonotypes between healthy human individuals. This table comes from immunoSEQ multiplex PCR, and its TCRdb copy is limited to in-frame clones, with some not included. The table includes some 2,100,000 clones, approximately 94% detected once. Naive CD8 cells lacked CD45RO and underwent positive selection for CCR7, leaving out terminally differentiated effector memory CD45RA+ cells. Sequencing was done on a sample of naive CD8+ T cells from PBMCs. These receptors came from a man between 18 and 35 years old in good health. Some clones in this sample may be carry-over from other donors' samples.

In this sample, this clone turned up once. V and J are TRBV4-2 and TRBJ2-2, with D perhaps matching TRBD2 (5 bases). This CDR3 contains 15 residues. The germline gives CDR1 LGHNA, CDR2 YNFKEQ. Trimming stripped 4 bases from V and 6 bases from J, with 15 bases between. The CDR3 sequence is CASSLSTSYPGELFF. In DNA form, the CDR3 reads TGTGCCAGCAGCCTCTCTACTAGTTACCCCGGGGAGCTGTTTTTT.

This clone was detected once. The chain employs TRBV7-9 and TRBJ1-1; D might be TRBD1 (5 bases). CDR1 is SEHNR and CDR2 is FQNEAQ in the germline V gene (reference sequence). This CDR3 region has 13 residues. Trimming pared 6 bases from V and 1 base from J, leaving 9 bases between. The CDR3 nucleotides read TGTGCCAGCAGGGCCGACAGGAACACTGAAGCTTTCTTT. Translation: CASRADRNTEAFF. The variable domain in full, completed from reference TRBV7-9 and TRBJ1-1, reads DTGVSQNPRHKITKRGQNVTFRCDPISEHNRLYWYRQTLGQGPEFLTYFQNEAQLEKSRLLSDRFSAERPKGSFSTLEIQRTEQGDSAMYLCASRADRNTEAFFGQGTRLTVV.

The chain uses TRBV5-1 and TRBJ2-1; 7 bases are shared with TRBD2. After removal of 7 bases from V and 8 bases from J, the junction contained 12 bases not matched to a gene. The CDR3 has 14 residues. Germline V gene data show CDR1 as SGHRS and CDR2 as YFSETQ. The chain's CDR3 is CASGGVGRGYEQFF. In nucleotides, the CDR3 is TGCGCCAGCGGCGGGGTGGGGAGGGGCTATGAGCAGTTCTTC.

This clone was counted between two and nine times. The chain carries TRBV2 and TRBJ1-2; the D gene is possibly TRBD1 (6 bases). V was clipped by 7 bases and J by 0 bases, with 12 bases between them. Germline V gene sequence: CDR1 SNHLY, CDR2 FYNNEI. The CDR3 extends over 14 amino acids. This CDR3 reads CASNGGGANYGYTF. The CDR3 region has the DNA TGTGCCAGCAACGGAGGGGGAGCTAACTATGGCTACACCTTC.

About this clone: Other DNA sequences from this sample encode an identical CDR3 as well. DNA of the CDR3: TGTGCCAGCACCTCCTACACCGGGGAGCTGTTTTTT. Translation: CASTSYTGELFF. V is TRBV27 and J is TRBJ2-2; D is unresolved. Germline V lookup: CDR1 MNHEY, CDR2 SMNVEV (reference sequence). Between the trimmed V and J ends, which lost 7 bases and 3 bases, there was a span of 6 bases. The CDR3 is made up of 12 amino acids.

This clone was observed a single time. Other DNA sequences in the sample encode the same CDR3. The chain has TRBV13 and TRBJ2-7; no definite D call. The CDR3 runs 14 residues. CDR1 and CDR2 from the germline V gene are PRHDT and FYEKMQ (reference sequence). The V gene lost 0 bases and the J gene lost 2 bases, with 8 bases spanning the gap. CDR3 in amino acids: CASSLGGHPYEQYF. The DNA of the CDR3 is TGTGCCAGCAGCTTAGGAGGCCACCCCTACGAGCAGTACTTC.

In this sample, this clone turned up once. The CDR3 DNA reads as TGTGCCAGTAGTATCCTAACTAGCGGGAGGAATTATGAGCAGTTCTTC. It yields the protein CASSILTSGRNYEQFF. J is TRBJ2-1 and V is TRBV19, with TRBD2 identical over 12 bases. The V segment lost 3 bases and the J segment 8 bases; nucleotides outside the gene matches: 8. The CDR3 totals 16 residues. CDR1 and CDR2 from the germline V gene are LNHDA and SQIVND (reference sequence).

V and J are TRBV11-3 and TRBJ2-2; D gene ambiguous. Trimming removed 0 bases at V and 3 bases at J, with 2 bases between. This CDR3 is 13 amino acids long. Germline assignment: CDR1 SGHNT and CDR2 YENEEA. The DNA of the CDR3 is TGTGCCAGCAGCTTAGAGTACACCGGGGAGCTGTTTTTT. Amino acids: CASSLEYTGELFF.

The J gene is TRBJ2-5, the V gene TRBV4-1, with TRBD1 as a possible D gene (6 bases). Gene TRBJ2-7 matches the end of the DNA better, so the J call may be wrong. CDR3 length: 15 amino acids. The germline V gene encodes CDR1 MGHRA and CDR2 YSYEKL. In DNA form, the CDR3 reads TGCGCCAGCAGCCAAGTGGGGGCCCAAACCTACGAGCAGTACTTC. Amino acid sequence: CASSQVGAQTYEQYF.

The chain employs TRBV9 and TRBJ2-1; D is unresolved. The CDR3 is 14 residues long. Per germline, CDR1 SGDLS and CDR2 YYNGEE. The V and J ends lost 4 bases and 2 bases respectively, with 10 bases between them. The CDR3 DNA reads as TGTGCCAGCAGCCCCTTCGGTACCTACAATGAGCAGTTCTTC. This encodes CASSPFGTYNEQFF.

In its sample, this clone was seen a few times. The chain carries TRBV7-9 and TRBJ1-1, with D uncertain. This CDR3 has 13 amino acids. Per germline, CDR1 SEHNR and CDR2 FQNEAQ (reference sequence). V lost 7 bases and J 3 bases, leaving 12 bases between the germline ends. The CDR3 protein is CASTSGGDTEAFF. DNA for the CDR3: TGTGCCAGCACCTCCGGCGGGGACACTGAAGCTTTCTTT.

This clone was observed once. This CDR3 reads CASSEATGRGTEAFF. The CDR3 coding sequence is TGTGCCAGCAGCGAGGCAACAGGGAGGGGCACTGAAGCTTTCTTT. The chain links TRBV9 to TRBJ1-1; D perhaps matches TRBD1 (6 bases). This CDR3 is built from 15 residues. The V end lost 3 bases, the J end lost 4 bases, and 16 bases lay between the germline ends. Germline values: CDR1 SGDLS, CDR2 YYNGEE.

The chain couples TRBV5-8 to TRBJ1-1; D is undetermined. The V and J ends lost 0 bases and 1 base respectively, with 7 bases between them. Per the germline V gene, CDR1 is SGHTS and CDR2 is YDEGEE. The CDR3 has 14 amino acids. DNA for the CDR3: TGTGCCAGCAGCTTGGTATCGGGGAACACTGAAGCTTTCTTT. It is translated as CASSLVSGNTEAFF.

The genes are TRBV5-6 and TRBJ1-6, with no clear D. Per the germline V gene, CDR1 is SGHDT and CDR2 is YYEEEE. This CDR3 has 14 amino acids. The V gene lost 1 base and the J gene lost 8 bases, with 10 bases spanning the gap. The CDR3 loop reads CASSLPDLYSPLHF. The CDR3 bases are TGTGCCAGCAGCTTGCCAGACTTGTATTCACCCCTCCACTTT.

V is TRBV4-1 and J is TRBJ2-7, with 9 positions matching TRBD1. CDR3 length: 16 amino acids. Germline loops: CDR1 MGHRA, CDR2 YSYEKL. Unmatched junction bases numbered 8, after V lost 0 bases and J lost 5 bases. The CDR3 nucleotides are TGCGCCAGCAGCCAAGAAGGGACAGGGAAAAACCACGAGCAGTACTTC. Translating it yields CASSQEGTGKNHEQYF.

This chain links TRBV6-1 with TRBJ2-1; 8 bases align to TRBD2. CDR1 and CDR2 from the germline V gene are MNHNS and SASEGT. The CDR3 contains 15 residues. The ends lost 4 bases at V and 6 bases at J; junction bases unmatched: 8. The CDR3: CASSAPSGRFNEQFF. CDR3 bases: TGTGCCAGCAGTGCCCCTAGCGGGCGGTTCAATGAGCAGTTCTTC.